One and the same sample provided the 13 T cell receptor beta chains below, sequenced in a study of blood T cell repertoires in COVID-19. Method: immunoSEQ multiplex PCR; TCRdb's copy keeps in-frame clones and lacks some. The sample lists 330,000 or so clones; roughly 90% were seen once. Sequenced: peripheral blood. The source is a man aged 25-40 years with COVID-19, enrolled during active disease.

Here the CDR3 DNA reads TGTGCCTGGAGTGCCCTAGACAGTAATCAGCCCCAGCATTTT. This codes for CAWSALDSNQPQHF. The chain couples TRBV30 to TRBJ1-5; possible D gene TRBD1, 5 bases. The CDR3 consists of 14 residues. Germline V gives CDR1 GTSNPN, CDR2 SVGIG (reference sequence). The ends were cut back, 1 base at V and 4 bases at J, with 11 bases in the middle.

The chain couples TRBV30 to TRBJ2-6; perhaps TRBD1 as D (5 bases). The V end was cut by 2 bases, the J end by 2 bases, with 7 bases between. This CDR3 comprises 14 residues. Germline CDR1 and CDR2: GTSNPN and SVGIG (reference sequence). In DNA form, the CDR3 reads TGTGCCTGGAGTTTGACAGCTGGGGCCAACGTCCTGACTTTC. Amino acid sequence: CAWSLTAGANVLTF.

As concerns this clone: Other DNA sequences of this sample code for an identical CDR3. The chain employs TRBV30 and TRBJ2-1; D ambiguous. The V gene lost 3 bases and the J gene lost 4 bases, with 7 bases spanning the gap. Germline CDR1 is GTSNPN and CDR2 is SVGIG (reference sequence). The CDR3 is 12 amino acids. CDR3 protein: CAWSPTYNEQFF. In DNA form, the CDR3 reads TGTGCCTGGAGCCCGACATACAATGAGCAGTTCTTC. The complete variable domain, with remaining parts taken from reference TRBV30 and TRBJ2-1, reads SQTIHQWPATLVQPVGSPLSLECTVEGTSNPNLYWYRQAAGRGLQLLFYSVGIGQISSEVPQNLSASRPQDRQFILSSKKLLLSDSGFYLCAWSPTYNEQFFGPGTRLTVL.

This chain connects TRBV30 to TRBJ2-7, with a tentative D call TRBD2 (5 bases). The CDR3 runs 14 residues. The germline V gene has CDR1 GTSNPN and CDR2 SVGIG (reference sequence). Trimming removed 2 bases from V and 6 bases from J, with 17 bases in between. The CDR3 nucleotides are TGTGCCTGGAGTCGGGGAGTATTAGTCGGCGAGCAGTACTTC. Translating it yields CAWSRGVLVGEQYF.

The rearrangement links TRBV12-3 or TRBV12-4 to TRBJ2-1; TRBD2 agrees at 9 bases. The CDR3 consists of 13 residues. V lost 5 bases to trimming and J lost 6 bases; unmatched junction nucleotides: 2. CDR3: CASSPTSGNEQFF. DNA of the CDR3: TGTGCCAGCAGTCCGACTAGCGGCAATGAGCAGTTCTTC.

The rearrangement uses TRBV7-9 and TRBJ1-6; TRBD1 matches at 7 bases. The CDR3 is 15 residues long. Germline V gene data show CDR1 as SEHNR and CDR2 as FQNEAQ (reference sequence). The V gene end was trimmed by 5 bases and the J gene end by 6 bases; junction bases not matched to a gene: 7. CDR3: CASSPGTVSNSPLHF. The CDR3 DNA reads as TGTGCCAGCAGCCCCGGGACAGTTAGTAATTCACCCCTCCACTTT.

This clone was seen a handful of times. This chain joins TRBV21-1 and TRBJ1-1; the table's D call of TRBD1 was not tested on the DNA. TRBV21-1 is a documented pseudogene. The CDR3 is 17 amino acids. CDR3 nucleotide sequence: TGTGCCAGCAGCAAACTAATAGGTAAGGGGGAAATCCCTGAAGCTTTCTTT. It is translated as CASSKLIGKGEIPEAFF.

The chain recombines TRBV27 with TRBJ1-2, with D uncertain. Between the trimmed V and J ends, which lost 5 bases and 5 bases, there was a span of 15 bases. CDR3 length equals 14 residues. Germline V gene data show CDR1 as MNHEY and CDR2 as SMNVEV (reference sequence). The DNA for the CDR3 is TGTGCCAGCAGTCTCAATCACGGGAGGTATGGCTACACCTTC. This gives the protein CASSLNHGRYGYTF.

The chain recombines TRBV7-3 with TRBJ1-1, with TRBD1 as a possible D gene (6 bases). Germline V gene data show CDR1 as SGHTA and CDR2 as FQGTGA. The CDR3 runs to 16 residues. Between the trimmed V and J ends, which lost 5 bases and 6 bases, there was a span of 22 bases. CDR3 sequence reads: CASSTEWSDRRPEAFF. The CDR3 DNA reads TGTGCCAGCAGCACGGAGTGGTCCGACAGGCGACCTGAAGCTTTCTTT.

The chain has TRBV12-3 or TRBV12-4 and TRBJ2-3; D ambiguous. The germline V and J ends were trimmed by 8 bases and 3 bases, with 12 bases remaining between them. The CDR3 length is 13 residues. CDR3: CASSLVLTDTQYF. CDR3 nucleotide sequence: TGTGCCAGCTCCTTAGTCTTGACAGATACGCAGTATTTT.

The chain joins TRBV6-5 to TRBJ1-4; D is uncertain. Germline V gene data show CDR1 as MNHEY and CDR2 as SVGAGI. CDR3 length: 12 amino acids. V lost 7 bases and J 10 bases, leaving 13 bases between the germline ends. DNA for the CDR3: TGTGCCAGCAAAACGACTCTCGGAAAACTGTTTTTT. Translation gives CASKTTLGKLFF.

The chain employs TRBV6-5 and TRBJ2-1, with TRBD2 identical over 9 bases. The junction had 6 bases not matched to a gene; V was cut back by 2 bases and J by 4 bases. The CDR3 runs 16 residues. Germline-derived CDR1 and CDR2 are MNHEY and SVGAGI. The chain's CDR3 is CASSYLAGKVYNEQFF. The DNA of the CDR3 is TGTGCCAGCAGTTACCTAGCGGGAAAGGTGTACAATGAGCAGTTCTTC.

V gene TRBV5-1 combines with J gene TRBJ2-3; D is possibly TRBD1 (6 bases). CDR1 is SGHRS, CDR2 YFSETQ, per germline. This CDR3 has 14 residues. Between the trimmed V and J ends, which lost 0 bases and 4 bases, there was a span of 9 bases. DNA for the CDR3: TGCGCCAGCAGCTTGGGTGGACAGTCAGATACGCAGTATTTT. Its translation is CASSLGGQSDTQYF.